This is a list of T cell receptor beta chains from one sample in a study of T cells after posttransplantation cyclophosphamide. The assay was immunoSEQ multiplex PCR, and TCRdb's table has in-frame clones only and misses some. The repertoire shows 15,000 to 20,000 clones, none seen only once; the top ten take approximately 0.5%. Source: PBMCs, taken after allogeneic stem cell transplant with posttransplant cyclophosphamide. These receptors were obtained from a female patient younger than 45 who received an allogeneic stem cell transplant from a related donor, was CMV-positive, and had no GVHD. Part of the T cell pool may stem from the graft donor. The CDR3 runs from the conserved cysteine through the conserved F or W.

v_call: TRBV11-3
j_call: TRBJ2-1
cdr3_aa: CASSKVAGLNEQFF

v_call: TRBV7-2
j_call: TRBJ2-7
cdr3_aa: CASSLDGWYRNYEQYF

v_call: TRBV4-3
j_call: TRBJ1-2
cdr3_aa: CASSQVIQGRGYTF

v_call: TRBV29-1
j_call: NA
cdr3_aa: CSVKTSASYEQYF

v_call: TRBV11-3
j_call: TRBJ2-1
cdr3_aa: CASSLGRGSYNEQFF

v_call: TRBV9
j_call: TRBJ2-1
cdr3_aa: CASSTTGTSGIFEQFF

v_call: TRBV2
j_call: TRBJ1-5
cdr3_aa: CASSFNRGAEPQHF

v_call: TRBV5-1
j_call: TRBJ2-1
cdr3_aa: CASSLAGSNEQFF

v_call: TRBV11-2
j_call: TRBJ2-5
cdr3_aa: CASSLGRSYQETQYF

v_call: TRBV7-3
j_call: TRBJ2-2
cdr3_aa: CASSLGVGSANTGELFF

v_call: TRBV28
j_call: TRBJ1-1
cdr3_aa: CASSFTGTDTEAFF

v_call: TRBV27
j_call: TRBJ1-2
cdr3_aa: CASSQHRDSLYGYTF

v_call: TRBV23-1
j_call: TRBJ2-3
cdr3_aa: CANPQGPDRGKVWGTDTQYF

v_call: TRBV7-9
j_call: TRBJ2-1
cdr3_aa: CASSHRGVGYNEQFF

v_call: TRBV27
j_call: TRBJ2-3
cdr3_aa: CASTGGPGDTQYF

v_call: TRBV9
j_call: TRBJ2-1
cdr3_aa: CASSVGTSGVTDEQFF

v_call: TRBV7-9
j_call: TRBJ2-7
cdr3_aa: CASSAPGYEQYF

v_call: TRBV5-5
j_call: TRBJ1-1
cdr3_aa: CASTSLAGVNTEAFF

v_call: TRBV28
j_call: TRBJ1-2
cdr3_aa: CASSMYSGTGRQVVYGYTF

v_call: TRBV29-1
j_call: TRBJ1-1
cdr3_aa: CSVNRGVTEAFF

v_call: TRBV9
j_call: TRBJ2-7
cdr3_aa: CASSVGGTGTYEQYF

v_call: TRBV7-8
j_call: TRBJ2-7
cdr3_aa: CASSLGGTAYEQYF

v_call: TRBV6-5
j_call: TRBJ2-7
cdr3_aa: CASTLGYEQYF

v_call: TRBV28
j_call: TRBJ1-5
cdr3_aa: CASSLGTGIYSNQPQHF

v_call: TRBV7-9
j_call: TRBJ2-5
cdr3_aa: CASSLRPGQGAEEQYF

v_call: TRBV4-3
j_call: TRBJ2-2
cdr3_aa: CASSQEVSRDTNTGELFF

v_call: TRBV6-5
j_call: TRBJ1-1
cdr3_aa: CASSSREGDTEAFF

v_call: TRBV4-2
j_call: TRBJ2-1
cdr3_aa: CASGPGELNYNEQFF

v_call: TRBV27
j_call: TRBJ1-5
cdr3_aa: CASRQGDQPQHF

v_call: TRBV4-2
j_call: TRBJ2-1
cdr3_aa: CASSQDIRYNEQFF

v_call: TRBV10-3
j_call: TRBJ2-5
cdr3_aa: CAIHGEGGTQYF

v_call: TRBV5-1
j_call: TRBJ2-1
cdr3_aa: CASSFGTGSYNEQFF

v_call: TRBV29-1
j_call: TRBJ1-1
cdr3_aa: CSAAKDNHFEAFF

v_call: TRBV6-6
j_call: TRBJ1-2
cdr3_aa: CASSYGRGERVYGYTF

v_call: TRBV30
j_call: TRBJ2-3
cdr3_aa: CAWSVLRSATDTQYF

v_call: TRBV6-6
j_call: TRBJ2-2
cdr3_aa: CASSYSGGHGELFF

v_call: TRBV28
j_call: TRBJ2-3
cdr3_aa: CASSLTGYTDTQYF

v_call: TRBV7-9
j_call: TRBJ2-1
cdr3_aa: CASSLEPNEQFF

v_call: TRBV6-1
j_call: TRBJ1-2
cdr3_aa: CASSERGGLGGYTF

v_call: TRBV7-6
j_call: TRBJ2-1
cdr3_aa: CASSPPGLGSYNEQFF

v_call: TRBV9
j_call: TRBJ2-1
cdr3_aa: CASSLGSGIKSISYNEQFF

v_call: TRBV19
j_call: TRBJ2-7
cdr3_aa: CASTRTSGNTYEQYF

v_call: TRBV19
j_call: NA
cdr3_aa: CASSRLSGSYEQYF

v_call: TRBV7-9
j_call: TRBJ2-2
cdr3_aa: CASSLNSQTGELFF

v_call: TRBV2
j_call: TRBJ2-7
cdr3_aa: CASSEAVGRGEQYF

v_call: TRBV19
j_call: TRBJ2-1
cdr3_aa: CASTDGETSLSQFF

v_call: TRBV19
j_call: TRBJ2-5
cdr3_aa: CASSSQGGEETQYF

v_call: TRBV5-6
j_call: TRBJ2-1
cdr3_aa: CASSLLLREASYNEQFF

v_call: TRBV19
j_call: TRBJ2-4
cdr3_aa: CVSSSIGTRGNLAKNIQYF

v_call: TRBV7-9
j_call: TRBJ1-2
cdr3_aa: CASSLTIGRFNYGYTF

v_call: TRBV9
j_call: TRBJ2-1
cdr3_aa: CASSVEAGEYDEQFF

v_call: TRBV19
j_call: TRBJ2-7
cdr3_aa: CASSIDRGPGEQYF

v_call: TRBV29-1
j_call: TRBJ2-7
cdr3_aa: CSVEDRLAGGLTYEQYF